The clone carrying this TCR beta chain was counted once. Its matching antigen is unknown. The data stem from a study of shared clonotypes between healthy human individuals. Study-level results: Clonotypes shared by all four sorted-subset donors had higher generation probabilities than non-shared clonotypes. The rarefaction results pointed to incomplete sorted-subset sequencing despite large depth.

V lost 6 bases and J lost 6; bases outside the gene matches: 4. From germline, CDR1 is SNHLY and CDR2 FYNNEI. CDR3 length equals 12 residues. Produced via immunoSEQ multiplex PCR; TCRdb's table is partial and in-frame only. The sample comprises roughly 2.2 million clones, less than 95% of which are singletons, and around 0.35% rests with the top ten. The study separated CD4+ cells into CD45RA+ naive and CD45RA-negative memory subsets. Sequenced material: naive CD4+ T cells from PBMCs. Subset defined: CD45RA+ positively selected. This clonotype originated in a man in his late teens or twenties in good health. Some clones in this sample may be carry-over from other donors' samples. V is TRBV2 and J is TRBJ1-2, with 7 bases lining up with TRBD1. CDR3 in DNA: TGTGCCAGCAGAGAGACAGGGAATGGCTACACCTTC. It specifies CASRETGNGYTF.